This TCR beta chain was sequenced during a study of identical twins (dated by TCRdb to about 2016). About the investigation overall: To test whether fetal clonotypes persist, this study deep-sequenced TCR alpha and beta repertoires from monozygotic twins, from unrelated adults of various ages, and from cord blood. To rule out contamination, replicate twin experiments were performed at different times with different library preparation protocols.

Every donor was a healthy Caucasian. Three pairs of female monozygotic twins, all aged roughly 18 to 29 years, made up the twin cohort. Positive isolation kits from Invitrogen were used to isolate CD4+ and CD8+ T cell populations. The CDR3 numbers 12 residues from cysteine through phenylalanine. Only CDR3 DNA remains: 36 bases, in frame from the first base. A distance of 9 bases separates the germline ends of V and J, which lose 5 bases and 4 bases respectively. From a lookup of the germline V gene, CDR1 and CDR2 are SGHTA and FQGNSA. What the research found in general, with its limitations: Compared with coincidental sharing between unrelated individuals, an excess of low generation-probability sequences was observed among out-of-frame TCR alpha sequences shared between twins. The excess sharing between twins in beta out-of-frame sequences was weaker because fewer shared sequences reduced the signal-to-noise ratio. In monozygotic twins, recombination models systematically underestimated out-of-frame TCR alpha sharing, but the models matched the sharing seen between unrelated individuals. Abundant cord blood beta clonotypes had fewer insertions, young adult naive repertoires showed a similar but weaker trend, and memory repertoires showed no such trend. Because the same donors could not be followed over many years, the conclusions depended on cross-sectional statistical analysis. Invariant T cells such as MAIT and iNKT could partly confound zero-insertion analyses, although diverse VJ usage argued against such confounding for most clonotypes.

This clonotype was seen a handful of times. The antigen this receptor binds is unknown. The input lacks base qualities; no much larger clone sits a single base away. The protocol used for the library was 5' RACE. TCRdb records Illumina HiSeq 2000 as the sequencer. A universal primer binding site was introduced by template switching, and a unique molecular identifier was present in the final cDNA, enabling accurate counting of TCR cDNA molecules. First-strand cDNA for TCR alpha and beta chains was synthesized from specific primers in the conserved constant-segment region. To control for contamination, each cDNA library was double barcoded with a SMART-Mk sample barcode plus Illumina barcodes. Two successive PCR steps introduced TruSeq adapter sequences along with Illumina sample barcodes. The TCR alpha and beta cDNA libraries were sequenced on the Illumina HiSeq platform using custom primers. In the authors' own workflow: Unique molecular identifiers were extracted from raw reads with MiGEC, and CDR3 positions were determined with MiXCR. Recombination models were inferred per individual with the repgenHMM and IGoR tools using an EM algorithm. Shared clonotypes were analyzed with the tcR package in R, and sharing was normalized by the product of cloneset sizes. To study raw recombination without the effects of thymic and clonal selection, out-of-frame nonproductive sequences were analyzed. TCRdb reworked the public reads: Q25 trimming with fastp, MiXCR clone assembly, productive beta chains retained. Rows with one shared CDR3 protein collapse into an entry with the most common genes and DNA. TCRdb's processing, not the authors' own work, is the source of the V and J calls. The sample includes 450,000 to 500,000 distinct CDR3 sequences, with around 15% observed a single time. The ten biggest clones cover about 1% of the sample.

The data were also submitted as part of a second study, on yellow fever vaccine responses in identical twins. From the second report: According to the authors, in identical twins the way T cells responded to vaccination appeared partly convergent and partly personalized. The study precisely tracked vaccine-responding T cell clones in identical twins.

The chain joins TRBV7-2 to TRBJ2-7, with no D gene named confidently. The sequence derives from a woman aged 18-29 years in good health. Sample: CD4+ T cells sorted from blood. The CDR3 here reads CASSRSFYEQYF. The sequenced DNA is TGTGCCAGCAGCCGGAGTTTTTACGAGCAGTACTTC.